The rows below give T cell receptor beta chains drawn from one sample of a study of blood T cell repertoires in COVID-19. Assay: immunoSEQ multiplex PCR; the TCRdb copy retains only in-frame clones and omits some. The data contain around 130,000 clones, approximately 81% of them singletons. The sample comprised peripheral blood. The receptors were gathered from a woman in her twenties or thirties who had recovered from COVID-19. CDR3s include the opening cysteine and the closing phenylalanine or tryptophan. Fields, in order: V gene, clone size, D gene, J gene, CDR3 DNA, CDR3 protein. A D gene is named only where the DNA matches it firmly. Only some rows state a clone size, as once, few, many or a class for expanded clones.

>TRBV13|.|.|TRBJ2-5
TGTGCCAGCAGCCCCAACCGGGAGACCCAGTACTTC
CASSPNRETQYF
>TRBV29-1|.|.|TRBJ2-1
TGCAGCGTTGCTAGAAATGAGCAGTTCTTC
CSVARNEQFF
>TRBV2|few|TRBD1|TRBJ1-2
TGTGCCAGCAGGGGACAGGGAAACTACTATGGCTACACCTTC
CASRGQGNYYGYTF
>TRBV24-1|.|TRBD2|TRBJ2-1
TGTGCCACAAAAGGGAGGGAAATGTACAATGAGCAGTTCTTC
CATKGREMYNEQFF
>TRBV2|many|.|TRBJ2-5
TGTGCCAGCAGTGGGACTTACTTGACCGAGACCCAGTACTTC
CASSGTYLTETQYF
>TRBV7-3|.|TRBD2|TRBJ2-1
TGTGCCAGCAGCCTAGCGGGAGGGTACAATGAGCAGTTCTTC
CASSLAGGYNEQFF
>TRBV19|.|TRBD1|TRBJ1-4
TGTGCCAGTAGTCGACAGGGGGCCTATAATGAAAAACTGTTTTTT
CASSRQGAYNEKLFF
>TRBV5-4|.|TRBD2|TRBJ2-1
TGTGCCAGCAGCGGCCTGACTAGCGGGGGGTACAATGAGCAGTTCTTC
CASSGLTSGGYNEQFF
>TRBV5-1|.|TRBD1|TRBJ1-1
TGCGCCAGCAGCCCGGGGACAGGGGGTGAAGCTTTCTTT
CASSPGTGGEAFF
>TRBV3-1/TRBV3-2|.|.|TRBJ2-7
TGTGCCAGCAGCCATACTCCCGAGAGCGAGCAGTACTTC
CASSHTPESEQYF
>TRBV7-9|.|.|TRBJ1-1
TGTGCCAGCAGCTTAGACCCAGGGCAGGGGAACACTGAAGCTTTCTTT
CASSLDPGQGNTEAFF
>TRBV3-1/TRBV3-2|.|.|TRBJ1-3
TGTGCCAGCAGCCATATCTCCGTGGGCAGGGGCCGGCACTCTGGAAACACCATATATTTT
CASSHISVGRGRHSGNTIYF
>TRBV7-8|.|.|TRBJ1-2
TGTGCCAGCAGCTTAGGAGTAGCTAACTATGGCTACACCTTC
CASSLGVANYGYTF
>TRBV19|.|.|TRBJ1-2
TGTGCCAGTAGTCCTAACAGAAACTATGGCTACACCTTC
CASSPNRNYGYTF
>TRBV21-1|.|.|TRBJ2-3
TGTGCCAGCAGCAAAAAAGGAGTGTCTTCCCCAAACGGCAATACGCAGTATTTT
CASSKKGVSSPNGNTQYF
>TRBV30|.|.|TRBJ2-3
TGTGCCTGGAGTGCCCTACTCCTAGGTACGCAGTATTTT
CAWSALLLGTQYF
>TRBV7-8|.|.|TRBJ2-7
TGTGCCAGCAGCGGGCTAGCGCAGGGGCAGTACTTC
CASSGLAQGQYF
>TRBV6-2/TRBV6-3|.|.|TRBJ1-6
TGTGCCAGCAGTTACCGGGCAGGGGATAATTCACCCCTCCACTTT
CASSYRAGDNSPLHF
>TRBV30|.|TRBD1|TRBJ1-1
TGTGCCTGGAGTGCCCGGACAGGAGGGGACACTGAAGCTTTCTTT
CAWSARTGGDTEAFF
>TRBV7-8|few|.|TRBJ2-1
TGTGCCAGCAGCTCGCGGGACTCCTACAATGAGCAGTTCTTC
CASSSRDSYNEQFF